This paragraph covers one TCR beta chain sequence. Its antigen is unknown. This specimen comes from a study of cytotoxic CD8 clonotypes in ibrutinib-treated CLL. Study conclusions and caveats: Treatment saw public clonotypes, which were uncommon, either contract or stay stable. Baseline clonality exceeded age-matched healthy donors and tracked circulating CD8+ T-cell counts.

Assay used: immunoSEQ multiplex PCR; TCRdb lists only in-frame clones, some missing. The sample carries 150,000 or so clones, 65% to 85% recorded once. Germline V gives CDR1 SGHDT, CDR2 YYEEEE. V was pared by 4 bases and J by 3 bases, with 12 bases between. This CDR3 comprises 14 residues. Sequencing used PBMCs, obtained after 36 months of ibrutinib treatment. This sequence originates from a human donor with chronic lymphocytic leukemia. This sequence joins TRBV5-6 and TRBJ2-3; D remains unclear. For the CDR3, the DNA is TGTGCCAGCAGCAACATGTATGCGACAGATACGCAGTATTTT. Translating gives CASSNMYATDTQYF.